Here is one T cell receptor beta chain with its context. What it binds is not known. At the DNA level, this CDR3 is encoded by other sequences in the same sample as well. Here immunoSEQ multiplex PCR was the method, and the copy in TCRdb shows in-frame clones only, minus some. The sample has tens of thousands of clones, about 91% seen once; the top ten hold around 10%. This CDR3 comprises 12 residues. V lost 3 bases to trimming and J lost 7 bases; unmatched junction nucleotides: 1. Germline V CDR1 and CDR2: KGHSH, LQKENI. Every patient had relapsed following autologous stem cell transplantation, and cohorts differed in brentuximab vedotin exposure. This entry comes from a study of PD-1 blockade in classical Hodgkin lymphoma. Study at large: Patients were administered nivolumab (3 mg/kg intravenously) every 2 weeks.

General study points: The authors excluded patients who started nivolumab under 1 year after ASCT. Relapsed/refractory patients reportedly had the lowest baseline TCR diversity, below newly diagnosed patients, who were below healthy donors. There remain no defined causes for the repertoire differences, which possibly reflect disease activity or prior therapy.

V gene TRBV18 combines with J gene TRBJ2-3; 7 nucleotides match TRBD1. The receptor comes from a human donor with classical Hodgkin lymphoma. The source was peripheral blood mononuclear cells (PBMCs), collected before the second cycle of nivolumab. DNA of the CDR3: TGTGCCAGCTCACCGGACAGGTATACGCAGTATTTT. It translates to CASSPDRYTQYF.